A selection of T cell receptor beta chains follows, all from one sample in a study of regulatory T cells in long-lasting Graves disease. A single record per CDR3 protein comes from TCRdb applying MiXCR to the multiplex PCR reads. The sample lists approximately 560,000 distinct CDR3 sequences, about 16% seen once, with 12% in the top ten. These data were also reused for a study on T cells in Graves' hyperthyroidism and ophthalmopathy.

The material sequenced was peripheral blood mononuclear cells (PBMCs), taken at new diagnosis, from a patient treated with antithyroid drugs. The receptors were sampled from a man between 18 and 35 years old with Graves disease. The CDR3 runs from the conserved cysteine through the conserved F or W. The D gene is left open where the match is weak. Only some rows state a clone size, as once, few, many or a class for expanded clones.

J gene | D gene | V gene | clone size | CDR3 protein | CDR3 DNA
TRBJ2-7 | TRBD2 | TRBV7-9 | few | CASSLNFFGASGSYEQYF | TGTGCCAGCAGCTTAAATTTTTTCGGGGCTAGCGGGAGTTACGAGCAGTACTTC
TRBJ1-4 | . | TRBV7-8 | few | CASSLRWQVNEKLFF | TGTGCCAGCAGCTTACGCTGGCAGGTTAATGAAAAACTGTTTTTT
TRBJ2-1 | TRBD2 | TRBV19 | . | CASSIWGLARREQFF | TGTGCCAGTAGTATTTGGGGACTAGCGCGTCGGGAGCAGTTCTTC
TRBJ2-1 | TRBD2 | TRBV5-6 | few | CASSLVAGAKNEQFF | TGTGCCAGCAGCTTGGTAGCGGGAGCTAAGAATGAGCAGTTCTTC
TRBJ2-7 | . | TRBV20-1 | few | CSAPSVSASRIFYEQYF | TGCAGTGCCCCCTCTGTGAGTGCTAGCCGAATTTTCTACGAGCAGTACTTC
TRBJ2-3 | . | TRBV27 | few | CASSSPDLPDTQYF | TGTGCCAGCAGTTCCCCGGACCTCCCAGATACGCAGTATTTT
TRBJ2-1 | . | TRBV27 | . | CASSSLNYNEQFF | TGTGCCAGCAGTTCCCTAAATTACAATGAGCAGTTCTTC
TRBJ1-5 | TRBD1 | TRBV28 | many | CASSFSTGFHQPQHF | TGTGCCAGCAGTTTCTCGACAGGGTTCCATCAGCCCCAGCATTTT
TRBJ2-5 | . | TRBV19 | . | CASSGAAGRRKQETQYF | TGTGCCAGTAGTGGGGCAGCGGGTCGGAGAAAACAAGAGACCCAGTACTTC
TRBJ1-5 | . | TRBV20-1 | . | CSAKTGTSGQPQHF | TGCAGTGCTAAAACCGGGACAAGCGGGCAGCCCCAGCATTTT
TRBJ2-3 | TRBD2 | TRBV5-1 | . | CASTTSGRPQADTQYF | TGCGCCAGCACAACTAGCGGGAGGCCCCAGGCAGATACGCAGTATTTT
TRBJ2-3 | TRBD2 | TRBV5-1 | few | CASSSGLAGVWADTQYF | TGCGCCAGCAGCTCGGGACTAGCGGGAGTTTGGGCAGATACGCAGTATTTT
TRBJ1-1 | . | TRBV7-9 | . | CASSKVQMNTEAFF | TGTGCCAGCAGCAAAGTCCAGATGAACACTGAAGCTTTCTTT
TRBJ1-5 | . | TRBV20-1 | few | CSARDHPGADQPQHF | TGCAGTGCTAGAGATCACCCGGGGGCAGATCAGCCCCAGCATTTT
TRBJ1-2 | . | TRBV18 | . | CASSPGAPNHGYTF | TGTGCCAGCTCACCGGGTGCGCCGAACCATGGCTACACCTTC
TRBJ2-1 | . | TRBV5-1 | many | CASSLAEALSYNEQFF | TGCGCCAGCAGCTTGGCCGAGGCGTTGTCCTACAATGAGCAGTTCTTC
TRBJ1-1 | . | TRBV24-1 | . | CATSRVGDTEAFF | TGTGCCACAAGCAGGGTGGGGGACACTGAAGCTTTCTTT
TRBJ2-4 | TRBD2 | TRBV29-1 | . | CSVPRLAGEAKNIQYF | TGCAGCGTTCCTAGACTAGCGGGAGAGGCCAAAAACATTCAGTACTTC
TRBJ2-5 | TRBD1 | TRBV5-1 | many | CASSPTGGRQETQYF | TGCGCCAGCAGCCCGACAGGGGGCCGTCAAGAGACCCAGTACTTC
TRBJ2-7 | . | TRBV7-9 | . | CASSSEEGPSYEQYF | TGTGCCAGCAGCTCCGAAGAGGGGCCCTCCTACGAGCAGTACTTC
TRBJ2-3 | . | TRBV6-2/TRBV6-3 | few | CASSSPGWQAGDTQYF | TGTGCCAGCAGTTCCCCGGGGTGGCAAGCGGGAGATACGCAGTATTTT
TRBJ1-1 | TRBD1 | TRBV30 | . | CAWSVQGAIPGTEAFF | TGTGCCTGGAGTGTACAGGGGGCGATTCCGGGGACTGAAGCTTTCTTT
TRBJ1-4 | . | TRBV28 | . | CASIPAGTPGGYEKLFF | TGTGCCAGCATACCGGCCGGGACACCGGGGGGATATGAAAAACTGTTTTTT
TRBJ2-2 | . | TRBV7-6 | few | CASSSRETGELFF | TGTGCCAGCAGCTCTCGCGAAACCGGGGAGCTGTTTTTT
TRBJ2-7 | TRBD2 | TRBV5-1 | few | CASSRLAEGEEQYF | TGCGCCAGCAGCCGACTAGCGGAAGGGGAAGAGCAGTACTTC
TRBJ2-7 | . | TRBV15 | . | CATSRVVGPRDTYEQYF | TGTGCCACCAGCAGAGTGGTGGGACCTAGGGATACCTACGAGCAGTACTTC
TRBJ1-5 | . | TRBV11-2 | few | CASSLGGGNSNQPQHF | TGTGCCAGCAGCTTAGGAGGCGGTAATAGCAATCAGCCCCAGCATTTT
TRBJ2-1 | . | TRBV6-5 | many | CASSYPRQPLLYNEQFF | TGTGCCAGCAGTTACCCGAGACAGCCCCTATTATACAATGAGCAGTTCTTC
TRBJ2-2 | . | TRBV5-1 | few | CASSSGQGNRFGELFF | TGCGCCAGCAGCTCAGGGCAGGGCAATAGATTCGGGGAGCTGTTTTTT
TRBJ2-3 | TRBD2 | TRBV11-2 | many | CASSLGGRGSDTQYF | TGTGCCAGCAGCTTAGGCGGGAGGGGATCAGATACGCAGTATTTT
TRBJ2-7 | . | TRBV9 | . | CASSVGSAGYEQYF | TGTGCCAGCAGCGTAGGGAGCGCGGGCTACGAGCAGTACTTC
TRBJ2-3 | TRBD2 | TRBV5-4 | many | CASSYSGTRSWEYF | TGTGCCAGCAGCTATTCCGGGACTAGATCATGGGAGTATTTT
TRBJ2-7 | . | TRBV19 | . | CASSSGLLAGENSYEQYF | TGTGCCAGTAGTAGCGGTTTGCTGGCGGGCGAAAACTCCTACGAGCAGTACTTC
TRBJ2-7 | TRBD2 | TRBV6-5 | many | CASSLAGEISYEQYF | TGTGCCAGCAGTTTAGCGGGAGAGATCTCCTACGAGCAGTACTTC
TRBJ1-5 | . | TRBV19 | . | CASSIRGSNQPQHF | TGTGCCAGTAGTATTAGGGGGAGCAATCAGCCCCAGCATTTT
TRBJ2-1 | . | TRBV19 | . | CASSVSNEQFF | TGTGCCAGTAGTGTATCGAATGAGCAGTTCTTC
TRBJ2-5 | TRBD2 | TRBV28 | many | CASSHPAGGPEETQYF | TGTGCCAGCAGTCACCCAGCGGGAGGGCCGGAGGAGACCCAGTACTTC
TRBJ2-2 | . | TRBV11-2 | many | CAATSGEGTGELFF | TGTGCCGCCACCTCAGGGGAGGGGACCGGGGAGCTGTTTTTT
TRBJ1-5 | . | TRBV10-1 | few | CARAIYKVRDTYNQPQHF | TGCGCCAGGGCTATATATAAGGTCCGGGACACCTACAATCAGCCCCAGCATTTT
TRBJ2-7 | TRBD2 | TRBV11-2 | many | CASSLEGRSSGSYEQYF | TGTGCCAGCAGCTTAGAGGGCCGGAGTAGCGGGAGCTACGAGCAGTACTTC